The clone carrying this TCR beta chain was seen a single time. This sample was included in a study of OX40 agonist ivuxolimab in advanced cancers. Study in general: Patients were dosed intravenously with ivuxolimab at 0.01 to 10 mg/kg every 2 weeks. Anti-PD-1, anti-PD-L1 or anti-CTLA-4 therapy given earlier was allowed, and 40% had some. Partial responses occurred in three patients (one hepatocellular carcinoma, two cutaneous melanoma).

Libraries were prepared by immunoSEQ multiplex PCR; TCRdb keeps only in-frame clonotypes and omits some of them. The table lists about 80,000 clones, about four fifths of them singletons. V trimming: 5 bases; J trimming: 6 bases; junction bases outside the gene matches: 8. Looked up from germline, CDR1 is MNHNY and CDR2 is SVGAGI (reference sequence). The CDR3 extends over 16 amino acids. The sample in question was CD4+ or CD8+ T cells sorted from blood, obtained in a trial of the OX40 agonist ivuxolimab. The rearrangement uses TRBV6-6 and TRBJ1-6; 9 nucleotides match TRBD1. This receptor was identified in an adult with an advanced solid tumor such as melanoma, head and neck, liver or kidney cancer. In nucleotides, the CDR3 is TGTGCCAGCAGTAACCGACAGGGGGTCACTAATTCACCCCTCCACTTT. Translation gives CASSNRQGVTNSPLHF.